The 21 T cell receptor beta chains below all came from one sample that was sequenced in a study of T cells in Graves' hyperthyroidism and ophthalmopathy. Amplification yielded TCR beta CDR3 regions, with RNA transcripts as the source. RT-PCR in the first round (using the HTBI primer set) targeted the TCR CDR3. TCRdb passed the multiplex PCR reads through MiXCR, listing each CDR3 protein once. This table has a few hundred thousand distinct CDR3 sequences, roughly 50% appearing once. The sample was peripheral blood or thyroid tissue (not recorded which). These TCRs come from a woman between 18 and 30 years old with Graves' hyperthyroidism.

The chain joins TRBV29-1 to TRBJ2-2, with TRBD1 matching over 9 bases. J gave up 12 bases and V 8 bases, and 16 bases lay outside the gene matches. The CDR3 runs to 14 residues. CDR1 and CDR2 from the germline V gene are SQVTM and ANQGSEA. The CDR3 DNA reads as TGCAGCATCCTGACAGGGGGGCCCTTAGGGAAGCTGTTTTTT. It encodes CSILTGGPLGKLFF.

This clonotype was seen many times. The chain carries TRBV4-1 and TRBJ2-7; TRBD1 aligns across 7 bases. Germline V CDR1 and CDR2: MGHRA, YSYEKL. V shed 4 bases, J shed 4 bases, and the junction held 7 bases outside the gene matches. The CDR3 is made up of 14 amino acids. CDR3 region: CASSLIQGSYEQYF. The CDR3 DNA sequence: TGCGCCAGCAGCCTAATACAGGGGTCATACGAGCAGTACTTC.

Details on this clonotype: A single base separates this from a much larger clone, so it may be a read error. This chain connects TRBV2 to TRBJ2-7, with D unresolved. The germline V gene encodes CDR1 SNHLY and CDR2 FYNNEI. Trimming left V 5 bases short and J 6 bases short, with 11 bases between. The CDR3 length is 12 residues. The CDR3 loop is CASSTYLGEQYF. The DNA of the CDR3 is TGTGCCAGCAGTACCTATCTTGGCGAGCAGTACTTC.

The J gene is TRBJ2-7, the V gene TRBV15; D is ambiguous. Germline lookup yields CDR1 LNHNV and CDR2 YYDKDF (reference sequence). The CDR3 is 13 amino acids. The germline V and J ends were trimmed by 4 bases and 0 bases, with 7 bases remaining between them. CDR3 in amino acids: CATSKEASYEQYF. CDR3 nucleotides: TGTGCCACCAGCAAAGAGGCCTCCTACGAGCAGTACTTC.

This clonotype was seen repeatedly, ten times or more. This rearrangement joins TRBV12-3 or TRBV12-4 to TRBJ1-2; 9 bases are shared with TRBD1. V trimming: 6 bases; J trimming: 4 bases; junction bases outside the gene matches: 12. There are 16 residues in the CDR3. This CDR3 reads CASSPLTGTGIYGYTF. Here the CDR3 DNA reads TGTGCCAGCAGCCCCTTAACCGGGACAGGGATCTATGGCTACACCTTC.

This clonotype was observed a handful of times. The junction and the germline gene differ at one end; a read error may be behind it. CDR3 residues: CASSTPPELF. CDR3 nucleotides: TGTGCCAGCAGCACGCCTCCCGAGCTCTTC. The V and J genes are TRBV7-9 and TRBJ2-7; unclear D gene. The germline V gene encodes CDR1 SEHNR and CDR2 FQNEAQ (reference sequence). This CDR3 has 10 residues.

In its sample, this clonotype was seen a few times. The rearrangement uses TRBV4-1 and TRBJ1-3; 7 nucleotides line up with TRBD1. Germline values: CDR1 MGHRA, CDR2 YSYEKL. This CDR3 region has 16 residues. V was pared by 4 bases and J by 0 bases, with 6 bases of the junction left unmatched. The CDR3 coding sequence is TGCGCCAGCAGCCCAACAGGGGCCAACTCTGGAAACACCATATATTTT. Translation gives CASSPTGANSGNTIYF.

Note on this clonotype: Given a much more abundant clone one base away, this may be a read error. This rearrangement joins TRBV7-2 to TRBJ2-7, with 13 bases that match TRBD2. Germline V gene data show CDR1 as SGHTA and CDR2 as FQGNSA. The length of the CDR3 is 13 residues. The CDR3 region has the DNA TGTGCCAGCAGCTCGGGACTAGCGGGAACTTCGGGGTTC. Its protein product is CASSSGLAGTSGF. Variable domain in full (rest from reference TRBV7-2 and TRBJ2-7): GAGVSQSPSNKVTEKGKDVELRCDPISGHTALYWYRQSLGQGLEFLIYFQGNSAPDKSGLPSDRFSAERTGGSVSTLTIQRTQQEDSAVYLCASSSGLAGTSGFGPGTRLTVT.

Regarding this clonotype: Since a much larger clone is just one base distant, this may be a read error. V is TRBV6-5 and J is TRBJ2-5; D is unclear. This CDR3 has 14 amino acids. CDR1 is MNHEY and CDR2 is SVGAGI in the germline V gene. Trimming pared 4 bases from V and 5 bases from J, leaving 14 bases between. CDR3 DNA sequence: TGTGCCAGCAGTTTCAGGAGTGTGGGCGAGACCCAGTACTTC. Residues: CASSFRSVGETQYF.

About this clonotype itself: A junction end diverges from the germline sequence, so it may reflect a read error. J is TRBJ2-6 and V is TRBV2; the match to TRBD1 covers 7 bases. Germline assignment: CDR1 SNHLY and CDR2 FYNNEI. The CDR3 extends over 14 amino acids. In nucleotides, the CDR3 is TGTGCCATCAGTGAGTCGTCAGGGGGCAACGTCCTGACTTTC. Protein sequence: CAISESSGGNVLTF.

V gene TRBV5-8 combines with J gene TRBJ1-2, with 8 positions matching TRBD1. Germline V lookup: CDR1 SGHTS, CDR2 YDEGEE. This CDR3 spans 15 amino acids. Trimming cost V 1 base and J 4 bases; bases outside gene matches: 6. This CDR3 reads CASSLMGQDGYGYTF. The CDR3 nucleotides are TGTGCCAGCAGCTTGATGGGACAGGATGGCTATGGCTACACCTTC.

This clonotype was observed once. The chain joins TRBV7-4 to TRBJ2-7, with a tentative D call TRBD2 (5 bases). The V end was cut by 4 bases, the J end by 5 bases, with 9 bases between. Germline V gives CDR1 SGHVT, CDR2 SQSDAQ. CDR3 size: 12 residues. The CDR3 here is CASSSGNDEQYF. The CDR3 bases are TGTGCCAGCAGCTCCGGGAATGACGAGCAGTACTTC.

About this clonotype itself: A read error may be the cause here, since a much bigger clone is one base away. This sequence joins TRBV2 and TRBJ2-5; TRBD2 might be the D (6 bases). The CDR3 has 13 amino acids. Germline values: CDR1 SNHLY, CDR2 FYNNEI. The CDR3: CAGSVGLAGTQYF. The CDR3 DNA sequence: TGTGCCGGCAGTGTGGGACTGGCAGGGACCCAGTACTTC.

This clonotype showed up many times. The chain carries TRBV7-8 and TRBJ1-6; no definite D call. The CDR3 consists of 16 residues. V lost 7 bases and J 2 bases, leaving 15 bases between the germline ends. Germline values: CDR1 SGHVS, CDR2 FQNEAQ. The DNA for the CDR3 is TGTGCCAGCACCTCCCACCGACCTCCCTATAATTCACCCCTCCACTTT. This encodes CASTSHRPPYNSPLHF. The full variable domain, in which reference TRBV7-8 and TRBJ1-6 provide the parts outside the CDR3, is GAGVSQSPRYKVAKRGQDVALRCDPISGHVSLFWYQQALGQGPEFLTYFQNEAQLDKSGLPSDRFFAERPEGSVSTLKIQRTQQEDSAVYLCASTSHRPPYNSPLHFGNGTRLTVT.

The rearrangement links TRBV24-1 to TRBJ2-6; D gene unclear. V shed 3 bases and J shed 18 bases, with 5 bases lying between them. Per the germline V gene, CDR1 is KGHDR and CDR2 is SFDVKD. This CDR3 region has 9 residues. The CDR3 loop reads CATSDTRTF. The CDR3 nucleotides are TGTGCCACCAGTGATACCCGGACTTTC.

This clonotype was seen a handful of times. The chain carries TRBV10-3 and TRBJ2-6; TRBD1 matches 10 bases. CDR1 is ENHRY and CDR2 is SYGVKD in the germline V gene. Trimming cost V 7 bases and J 0 bases; bases outside gene matches: 6. This CDR3 has 17 residues. CDR3 in DNA: TGTGCCATCAAAACCGGGACAGGGGACTCTGGGGCCAACGTCCTGACTTTC. Protein: CAIKTGTGDSGANVLTF.

This clonotype appeared many times. The chain has TRBV7-9 and TRBJ1-5; 8 nucleotides match TRBD1. The CDR3 extends over 16 amino acids. Germline V gives CDR1 SEHNR, CDR2 FQNEAQ (reference sequence). The ends lost 1 base at V and 0 bases at J; junction bases unmatched: 2. The CDR3 sequence: CASSLEDRGSNQPQHF. CDR3 DNA sequence: TGTGCCAGCAGCTTAGAAGACAGGGGTAGCAATCAGCCCCAGCATTTT.

In this sample, this clonotype turned up many times. The rearrangement joins TRBV4-2 to TRBJ1-2, with 7 positions matching TRBD1. The CDR3 consists of 15 residues. Germline assignment: CDR1 LGHNA and CDR2 YNFKEQ. Unmatched junction bases numbered 10, after V lost 2 bases and J lost 7 bases. The CDR3 nucleotides read TGTGCCAGCAGCCAATCAACGACAGGGCAAGGTGGCTACACCTTC. Its translation: CASSQSTTGQGGYTF.

This clonotype was counted ten times or more. This rearrangement joins TRBV2 to TRBJ2-5; TRBD1 matches 11 bases. The CDR3 sequence is 16 residues long. Trimming removed 8 bases from V and 4 bases from J; junction bases left unmatched: 12. From germline, CDR1 is SNHLY and CDR2 FYNNEI. The CDR3 sequence: CASLGPGQGAGETQYF. The CDR3 nucleotides are TGTGCCAGCCTAGGCCCCGGACAGGGGGCCGGAGAGACCCAGTACTTC.

This rearrangement joins TRBV10-3 to TRBJ2-2; perhaps TRBD2 as D (6 bases). The CDR3 sequence is 12 residues long. Germline V gives CDR1 ENHRY, CDR2 SYGVKD. This CDR3 reads CALGGNTGELFF. As DNA, the CDR3 is TGTGCGTTGGGGGGGAACACCGGGGAGCTGTTTTTT.

The chain carries TRBV9 and TRBJ1-1, with D possibly matching TRBD1 (5 bases). The CDR3 contains 14 residues. V was pared by 0 bases and J by 4 bases, with 10 bases between. Germline V gene sequence: CDR1 SGDLS, CDR2 YYNGEE. CDR3 amino acids: CASSVGDGSTEAFF. The CDR3 DNA sequence: TGTGCCAGCAGCGTAGGGGACGGGAGCACTGAAGCTTTCTTT.